This T cell receptor (beta chain) appears in the sequencing data of a study of T cells in tuberculosis. Overall study: IGRA-negative adolescents, IGRA-positive adolescents with latent tuberculosis and adults with active tuberculosis formed this South African cohort.

As concerns this clone: The antigen is undetermined.

Study-wide results and limits: Smaller alpha distances in active tuberculosis partly reflected shorter CDR3-alpha lengths.

Assay: immunoSEQ multiplex PCR; the TCRdb copy retains only in-frame clones and omits some. The sample contains about 35,000 clones, 92% of which appear only once. Each clinical donor contributed on average about 96,000 T cells from unsorted cryopreserved PBMC. Per the germline V gene, CDR1 is ENHRY and CDR2 is SYGVKD. There are 15 residues in the CDR3. V lost 2 bases and J lost 6, with 13 bases in between. The TCR comes from a donor aged 10-35 years with latent tuberculosis or without tuberculosis infection. Some clones in this sample may be carry-over from other donors' samples. The sample taken for sequencing was PBMCs. The chain recombines TRBV10-3 with TRBJ2-2; possible D gene TRBD2, 5 bases. The CDR3, as DNA: TGTGCCATCAGTGAGATAGAGGGTGGGGCCGGGGAGCTGTTTTTT. Translating it yields CAISEIEGGAGELFF.